This paragraph covers one T cell receptor beta chain sequence. Its antigen is unidentified. At one boundary the junction diverges from the germline segment, which might be a read error. This CDR3 is 14 amino acids long. Per germline, CDR1 MNHEY and CDR2 SVGEGT. This sample stems from a study of tumor-infiltrating lymphocytes in primary liver carcinoma. Across the study: Resection treated the patients' primary liver carcinoma.

Study-wide findings and caveats: Relative to tumor region pairs, the tumor-adjacent and tumor-blood pairs showed overlap that was lower. CD4+ and CD8+ repertoires could not be compared in these unsorted bulk samples.

Synthesis of TCR beta cDNA was carried out from 500 ng total RNA with a constant-region primer. Slightly modified ARM-PCR served as the procedure for the TCR beta libraries. These libraries came from three rounds of nested multiplex PCR. The first two PCR rounds used TRBV1-TRBV30 forward primers with a C-beta reverse primer, 10 to 11 cycles each. TCRdb reanalysed the multiplex PCR reads using MiXCR and keeps one entry per CDR3 protein. Found here are 330,000 or so distinct CDR3 sequences, about two thirds of them singletons; the top ten hold 5.5% to 7%. The blood RNA (from unsorted whole blood) was obtained, and germline DNA was also extracted. The authors collected 3 to 5 milliliters of peripheral blood before surgery.

The chain carries TRBV6-2 or TRBV6-3 and TRBJ1-1; a weak D match, TRBD1 (5 bases). The TCR originated in a man aged 35 to 55 with primary liver carcinoma and hepatitis B virus infection. Material for sequencing was peripheral blood. The CDR3 DNA follows: TGTGTCAGCAGTTACCCAGGGCTCAACACTGAAGCTTTCTTT. Its translation is CVSSYPGLNTEAFF.